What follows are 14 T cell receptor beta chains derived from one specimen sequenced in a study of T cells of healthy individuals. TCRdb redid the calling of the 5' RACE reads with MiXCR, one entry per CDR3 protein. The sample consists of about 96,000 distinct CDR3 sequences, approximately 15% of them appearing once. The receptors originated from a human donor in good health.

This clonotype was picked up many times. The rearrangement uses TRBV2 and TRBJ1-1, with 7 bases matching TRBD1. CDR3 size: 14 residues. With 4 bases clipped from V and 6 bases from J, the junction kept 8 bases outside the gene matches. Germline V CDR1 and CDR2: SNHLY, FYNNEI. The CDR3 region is CASSGQGLASEAFF. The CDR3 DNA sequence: TGTGCCAGCAGTGGACAGGGTTTAGCATCTGAAGCTTTCTTT. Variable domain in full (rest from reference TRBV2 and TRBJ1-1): EPEVTQTPSHQVTQMGQEVILRCVPISNHLYFYWYRQILGQKVEFLVSFYNNEISEKSEIFDDQFSVERPDGSNFTLKIRSTKLEDSAMYFCASSGQGLASEAFFGQGTRLTVV.

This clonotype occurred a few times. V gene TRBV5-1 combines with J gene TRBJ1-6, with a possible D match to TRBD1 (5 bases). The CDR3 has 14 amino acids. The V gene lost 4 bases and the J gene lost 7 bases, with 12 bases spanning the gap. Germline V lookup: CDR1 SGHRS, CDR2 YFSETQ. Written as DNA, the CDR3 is TGCGCCAGCAGCCAAGGGACGGTCAATTCACCCCTCCACTTT. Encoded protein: CASSQGTVNSPLHF.

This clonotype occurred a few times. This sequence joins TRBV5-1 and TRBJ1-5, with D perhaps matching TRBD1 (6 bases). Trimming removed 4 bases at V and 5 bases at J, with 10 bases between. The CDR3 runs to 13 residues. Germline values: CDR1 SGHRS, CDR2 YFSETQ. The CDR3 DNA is TGCGCCAGCAGCCTGGACAGCGATCAGCCCCAGCATTTT. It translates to CASSLDSDQPQHF.

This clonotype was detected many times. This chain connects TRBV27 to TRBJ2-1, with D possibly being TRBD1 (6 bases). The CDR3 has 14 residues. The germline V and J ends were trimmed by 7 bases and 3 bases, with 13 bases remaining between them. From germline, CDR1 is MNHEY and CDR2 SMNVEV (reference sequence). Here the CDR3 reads CASTSNRVYNEQFF. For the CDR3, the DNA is TGTGCCAGCACCTCAAACAGGGTCTACAATGAGCAGTTCTTC.

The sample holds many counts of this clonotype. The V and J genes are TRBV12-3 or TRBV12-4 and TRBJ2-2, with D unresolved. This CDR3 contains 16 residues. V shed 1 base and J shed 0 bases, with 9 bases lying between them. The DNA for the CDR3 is TGTGCCAGCAGTTTAGTTTACAACCCGAACACCGGGGAGCTGTTTTTT. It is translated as CASSLVYNPNTGELFF.

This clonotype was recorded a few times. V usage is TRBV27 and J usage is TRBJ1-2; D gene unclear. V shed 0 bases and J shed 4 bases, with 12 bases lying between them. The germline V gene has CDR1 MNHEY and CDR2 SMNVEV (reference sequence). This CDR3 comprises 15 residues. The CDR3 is CASSLSERPLYGYTF. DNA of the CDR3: TGTGCCAGCAGTTTATCGGAAAGGCCCCTCTATGGCTACACCTTC.

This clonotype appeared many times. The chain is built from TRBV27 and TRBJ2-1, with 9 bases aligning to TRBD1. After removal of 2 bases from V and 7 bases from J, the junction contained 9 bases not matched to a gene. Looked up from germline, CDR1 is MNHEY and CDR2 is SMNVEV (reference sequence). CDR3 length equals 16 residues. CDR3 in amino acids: CASSLGSPGTGNEQFF. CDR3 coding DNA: TGTGCCAGCAGTTTAGGCAGTCCCGGGACAGGGAATGAGCAGTTCTTC.

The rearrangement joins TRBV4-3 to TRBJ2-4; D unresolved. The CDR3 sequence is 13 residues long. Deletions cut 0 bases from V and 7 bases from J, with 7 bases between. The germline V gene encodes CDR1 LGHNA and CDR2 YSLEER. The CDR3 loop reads CASSQDQYNIQYF. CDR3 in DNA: TGCGCCAGCAGCCAAGATCAGTACAACATTCAGTACTTC.

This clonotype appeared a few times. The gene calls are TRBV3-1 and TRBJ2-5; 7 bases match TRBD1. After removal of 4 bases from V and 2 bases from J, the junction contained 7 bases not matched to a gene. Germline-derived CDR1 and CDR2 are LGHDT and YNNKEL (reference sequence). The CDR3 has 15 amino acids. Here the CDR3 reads CASSPPTGVQETQYF. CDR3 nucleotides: TGTGCCAGCAGCCCACCAACAGGGGTTCAAGAGACCCAGTACTTC.

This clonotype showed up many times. The CDR3: CASTPLAGKKGTEAFF. The CDR3 DNA reads TGTGCCAGCACCCCTTTAGCGGGGAAGAAGGGCACTGAAGCTTTCTTT. V is TRBV28 and J is TRBJ1-1; D is unclear. Germline CDR1 MDHEN, CDR2 SYDVKM. The CDR3 sequence is 16 residues long. The germline V and J ends were trimmed by 7 bases and 4 bases, with 22 bases remaining between them.

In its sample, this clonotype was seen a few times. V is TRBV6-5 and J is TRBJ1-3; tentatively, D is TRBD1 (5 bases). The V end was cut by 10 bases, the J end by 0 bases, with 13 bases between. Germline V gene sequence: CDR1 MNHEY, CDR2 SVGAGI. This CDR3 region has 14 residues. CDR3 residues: CATSRGNSGNTIYF. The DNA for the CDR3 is TGTGCCACCTCTCGGGGGAACTCTGGAAACACCATATATTTT.

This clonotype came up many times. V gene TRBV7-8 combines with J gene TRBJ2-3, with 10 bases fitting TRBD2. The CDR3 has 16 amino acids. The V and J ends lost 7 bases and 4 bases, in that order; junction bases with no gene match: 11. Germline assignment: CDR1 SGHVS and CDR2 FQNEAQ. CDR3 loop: CASTDRTSGIADTQYF. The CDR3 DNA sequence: TGTGCCAGCACCGATCGTACTAGCGGGATAGCAGATACGCAGTATTTT.

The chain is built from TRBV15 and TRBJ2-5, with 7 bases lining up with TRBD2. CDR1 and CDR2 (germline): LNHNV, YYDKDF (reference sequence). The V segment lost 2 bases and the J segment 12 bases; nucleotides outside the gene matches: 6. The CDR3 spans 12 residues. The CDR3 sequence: CATSRRGEAEYF. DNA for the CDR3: TGTGCCACCAGCAGACGGGGGGAGGCAGAGTACTTC.

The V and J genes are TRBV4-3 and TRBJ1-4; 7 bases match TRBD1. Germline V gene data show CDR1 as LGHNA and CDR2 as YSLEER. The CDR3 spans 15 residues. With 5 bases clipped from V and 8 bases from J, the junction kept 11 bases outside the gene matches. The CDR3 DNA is TGCGCCAGCAGCAACCGAGGGGGCTCTGGGGAAAAACTGTTTTTT. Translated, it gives CASSNRGGSGEKLFF.